This T cell receptor beta chain appears in the sequencing data of a study of T cells in Graves' hyperthyroidism and ophthalmopathy. Study-level points and caveats: Blood samples included most of the expanded thyroid clonotypes exceeding 0.001. With a median lead of about six months before onset, the model predicted ophthalmopathy.

CDR1 and CDR2 (germline): SEHNR, FQNEAQ (reference sequence). V lost 3 bases and J lost 0, with 11 bases in between. CDR3 length equals 15 residues. This clonotype showed up many times. The antigen is not known. Amplified TCR beta CDR3 regions came from RNA transcripts. The TCR CDR3 was amplified in a first-round RT-PCR using the HTBI primer set. TCRdb reprocessed the multiplex PCR reads with MiXCR, giving one entry per CDR3 protein. This sample carries fewer than 500,000 distinct CDR3 sequences, about 15% of them seen once, and the ten largest clones take 13%. Duration under 3 months, a NOSPECS grade of at least 4, and a Clinical Activity Score of at least 3 characterized the ophthalmopathy patients.

The sequence came from a man between 18 and 29 years old with Graves' ophthalmopathy. Sequencing was done on a sample of blood. The genes are TRBV7-9 and TRBJ1-1, with D perhaps matching TRBD1 (6 bases). This CDR3 is CASSLPGQMNTEAFF. The CDR3 nucleotides are TGTGCCAGCAGCTTGCCGGGACAAATGAACACTGAAGCTTTCTTT.